This T cell receptor (beta chain) was obtained from a study of spatial heterogeneity in lung cancer. As for time point: blood at routine non-recurrence follow-up after resection. The input material, whole RNA from tumor, nontumor lung or frozen PBMC, was sequenced unsorted. TCRdb reprocessed the 5' RACE reads with MiXCR, giving one entry per CDR3 protein. The sample records about 120,000 distinct CDR3 sequences, 12% being singletons. Germline values: CDR1 SGHVS, CDR2 FNYEAQ. V lost 5 bases to trimming and J lost 9 bases, with 8 bases between them. The CDR3 is 11 amino acids. The genes are TRBV7-6 and TRBJ2-1; no firm D call. The material sequenced was PBMCs, taken at follow-up. The clonotype was recovered from a male donor with early-stage non-small cell lung cancer. The CDR3 sequence is CASSRSSEQFF. CDR3 DNA: TGTGCCAGCAGCCGAAGTAGTGAGCAGTTCTTC.